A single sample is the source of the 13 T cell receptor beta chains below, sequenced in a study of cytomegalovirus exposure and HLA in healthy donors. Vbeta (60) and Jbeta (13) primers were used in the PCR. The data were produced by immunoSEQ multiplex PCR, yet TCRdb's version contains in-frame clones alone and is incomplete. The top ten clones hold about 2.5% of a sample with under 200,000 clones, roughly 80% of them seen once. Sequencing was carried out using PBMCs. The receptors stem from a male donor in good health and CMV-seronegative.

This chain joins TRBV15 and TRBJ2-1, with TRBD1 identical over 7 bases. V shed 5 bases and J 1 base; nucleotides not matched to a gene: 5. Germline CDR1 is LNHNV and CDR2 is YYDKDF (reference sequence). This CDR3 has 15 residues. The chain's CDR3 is CATSVDRASYNEQFF. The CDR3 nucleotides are TGTGCCACCAGCGTAGACAGGGCATCCTACAATGAGCAGTTCTTC.

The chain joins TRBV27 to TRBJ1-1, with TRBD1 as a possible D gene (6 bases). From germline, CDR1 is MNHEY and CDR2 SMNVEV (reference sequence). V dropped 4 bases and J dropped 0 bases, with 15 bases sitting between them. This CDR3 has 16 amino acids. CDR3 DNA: TGTGCCAGCAGTTCCCTCCTGGGACATCTGAACACTGAAGCTTTCTTT. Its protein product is CASSSLLGHLNTEAFF.

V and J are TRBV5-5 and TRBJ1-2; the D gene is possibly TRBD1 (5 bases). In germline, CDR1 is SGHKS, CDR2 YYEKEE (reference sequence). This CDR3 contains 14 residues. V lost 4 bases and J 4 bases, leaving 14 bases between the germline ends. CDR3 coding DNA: TGTGCCAGCAGCCCAGACAGTTCAACCTATGGCTACACCTTC. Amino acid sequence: CASSPDSSTYGYTF.

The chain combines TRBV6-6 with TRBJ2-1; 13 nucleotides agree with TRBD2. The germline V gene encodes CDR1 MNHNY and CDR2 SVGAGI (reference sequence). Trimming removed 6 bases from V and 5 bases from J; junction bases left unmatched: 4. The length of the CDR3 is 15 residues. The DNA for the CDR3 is TGTGCCAGCAGCCCAGGGACTAGCGGGGACAATGAGCAGTTCTTC. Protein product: CASSPGTSGDNEQFF.

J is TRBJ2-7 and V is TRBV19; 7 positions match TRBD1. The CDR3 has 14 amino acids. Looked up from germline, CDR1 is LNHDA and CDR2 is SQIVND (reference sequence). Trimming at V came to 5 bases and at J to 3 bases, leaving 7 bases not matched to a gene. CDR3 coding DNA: TGTGCCAGTAGTCTCCAGGGGGAAAACTACGAGCAGTACTTC. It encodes CASSLQGENYEQYF.

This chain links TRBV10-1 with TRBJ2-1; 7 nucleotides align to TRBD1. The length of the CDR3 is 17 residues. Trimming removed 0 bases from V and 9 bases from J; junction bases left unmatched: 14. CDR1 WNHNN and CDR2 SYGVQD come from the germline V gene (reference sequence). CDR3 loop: CASSESRAGGFRGEQFF. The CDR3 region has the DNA TGCGCCAGCAGTGAGTCGAGGGCAGGGGGATTTAGGGGTGAGCAGTTCTTC.

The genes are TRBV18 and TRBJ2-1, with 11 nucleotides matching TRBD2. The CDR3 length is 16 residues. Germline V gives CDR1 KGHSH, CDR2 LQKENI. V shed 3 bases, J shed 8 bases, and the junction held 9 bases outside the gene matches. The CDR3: CASSPPSLSGGDEQFF. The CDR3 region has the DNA TGTGCCAGCTCACCCCCGTCACTTAGCGGGGGGGATGAGCAGTTCTTC.

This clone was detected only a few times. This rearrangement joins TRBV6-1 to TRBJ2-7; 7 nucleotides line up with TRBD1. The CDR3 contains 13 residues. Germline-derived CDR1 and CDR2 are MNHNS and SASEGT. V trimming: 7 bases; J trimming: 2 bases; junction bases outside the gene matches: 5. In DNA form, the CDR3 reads TGTGCCAGCAATGGACAGGTTGCCTACGAGCAGTACTTC. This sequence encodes CASNGQVAYEQYF.

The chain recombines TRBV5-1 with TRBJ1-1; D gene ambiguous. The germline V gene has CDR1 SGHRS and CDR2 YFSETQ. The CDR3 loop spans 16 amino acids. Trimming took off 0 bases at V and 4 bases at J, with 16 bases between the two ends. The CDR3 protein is CASSLGQATAGTEAFF. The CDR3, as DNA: TGCGCCAGCAGCTTGGGGCAGGCGACCGCCGGCACTGAAGCTTTCTTT.

This CDR3 is CASSLSLSPETEAFF. The CDR3 DNA reads as TGTGCCAGCAGCTTGTCCTTAAGTCCTGAGACTGAAGCTTTCTTT. The V gene is TRBV5-4, the J gene TRBJ1-1, with no clear D. V dropped 1 base and J dropped 5 bases, with 15 bases sitting between them. The CDR3 length is 15 residues. CDR1 is SGHNT and CDR2 is YYREEE in the germline V gene (reference sequence).

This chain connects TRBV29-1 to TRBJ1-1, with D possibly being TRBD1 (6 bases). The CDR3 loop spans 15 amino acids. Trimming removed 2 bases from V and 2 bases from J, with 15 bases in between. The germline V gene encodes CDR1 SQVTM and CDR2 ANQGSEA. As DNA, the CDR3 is TGCAGCGTTGAACTTCAGGGGCAGGGAAACACTGAAGCTTTCTTT. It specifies CSVELQGQGNTEAFF. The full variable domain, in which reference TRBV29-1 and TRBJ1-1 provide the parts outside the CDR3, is SAVISQKPSRDICQRGTSLTIQCQVDSQVTMMFWYRQQPGQSLTLIATANQGSEATYESGFVIDKFPISRPNLTFSTLTVSNMSPEDSSIYLCSVELQGQGNTEAFFGQGTRLTVV.

CDR3 residues: CASSLRSAGVSYEQYF. The CDR3 bases are TGTGCCAGCAGCTTGAGGTCCGCGGGGGTCTCCTACGAGCAGTACTTC. J is TRBJ2-7 and V is TRBV5-5; 7 bases map to TRBD2. V gave up 1 base and J gave up 0 bases; unmatched junction bases: 7. This CDR3 is 16 amino acids long. CDR1 is SGHKS, CDR2 YYEKEE, per germline (reference sequence).

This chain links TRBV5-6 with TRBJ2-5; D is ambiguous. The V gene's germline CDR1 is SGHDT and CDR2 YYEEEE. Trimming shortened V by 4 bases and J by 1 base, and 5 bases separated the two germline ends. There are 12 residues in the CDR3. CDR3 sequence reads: CASSRAQETQYF. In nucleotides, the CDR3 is TGTGCCAGCAGCCGCGCCCAAGAGACCCAGTACTTC.